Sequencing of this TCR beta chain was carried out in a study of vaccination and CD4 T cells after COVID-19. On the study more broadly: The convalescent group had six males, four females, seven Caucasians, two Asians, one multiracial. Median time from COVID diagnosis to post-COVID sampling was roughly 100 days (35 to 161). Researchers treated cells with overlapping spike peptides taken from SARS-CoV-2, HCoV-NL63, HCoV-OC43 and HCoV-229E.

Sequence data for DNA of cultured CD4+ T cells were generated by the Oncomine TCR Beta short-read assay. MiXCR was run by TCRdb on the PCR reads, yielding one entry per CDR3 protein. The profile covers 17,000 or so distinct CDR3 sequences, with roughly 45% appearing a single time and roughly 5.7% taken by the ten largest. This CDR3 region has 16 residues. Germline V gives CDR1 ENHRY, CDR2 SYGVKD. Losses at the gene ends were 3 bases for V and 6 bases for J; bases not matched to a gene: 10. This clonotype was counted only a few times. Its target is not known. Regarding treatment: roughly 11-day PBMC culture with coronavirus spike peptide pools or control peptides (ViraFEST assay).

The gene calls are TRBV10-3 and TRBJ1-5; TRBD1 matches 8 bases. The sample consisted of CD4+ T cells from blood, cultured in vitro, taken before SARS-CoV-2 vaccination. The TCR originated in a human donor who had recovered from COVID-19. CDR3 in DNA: TGTGCCATCAGTGAAACGCGGACAGGGTACGGTCAGCCCCAGCATTTT. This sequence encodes CAISETRTGYGQPQHF.